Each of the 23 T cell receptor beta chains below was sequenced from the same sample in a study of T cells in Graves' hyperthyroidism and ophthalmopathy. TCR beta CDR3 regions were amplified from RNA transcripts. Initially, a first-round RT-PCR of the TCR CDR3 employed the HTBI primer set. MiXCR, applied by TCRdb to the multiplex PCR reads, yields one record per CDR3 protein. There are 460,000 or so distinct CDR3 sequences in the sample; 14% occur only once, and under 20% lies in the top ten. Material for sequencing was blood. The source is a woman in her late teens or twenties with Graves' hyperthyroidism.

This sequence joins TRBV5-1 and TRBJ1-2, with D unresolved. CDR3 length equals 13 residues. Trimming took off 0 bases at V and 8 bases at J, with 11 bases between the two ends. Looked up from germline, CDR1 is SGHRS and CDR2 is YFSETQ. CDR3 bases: TGCGCCAGCAGCTTGGCTGGGAGTGGAGGCTACACCTTC. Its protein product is CASSLAGSGGYTF. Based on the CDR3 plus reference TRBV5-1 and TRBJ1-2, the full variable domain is KAGVTQTPRYLIKTRGQQVTLSCSPISGHRSVSWYQQTPGQGLQFLFEYFSETQRNKGNFPGRFSGRQFSNSRSEMNVSTLELGDSALYLCASSLAGSGGYTFGSGTRLTVV.

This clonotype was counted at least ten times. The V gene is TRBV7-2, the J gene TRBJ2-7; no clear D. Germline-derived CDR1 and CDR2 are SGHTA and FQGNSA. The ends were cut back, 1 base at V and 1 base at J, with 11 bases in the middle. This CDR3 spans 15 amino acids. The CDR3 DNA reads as TGTGCCAGCAGCTTAGTCTCGGTGACATCCTACGAGCAGTACTTC. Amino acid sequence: CASSLVSVTSYEQYF.

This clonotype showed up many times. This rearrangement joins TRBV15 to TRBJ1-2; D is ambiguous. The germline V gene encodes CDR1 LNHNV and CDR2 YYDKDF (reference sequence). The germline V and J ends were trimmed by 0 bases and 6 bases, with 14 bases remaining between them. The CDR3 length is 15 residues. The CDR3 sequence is CATSRDKRISHGYTF. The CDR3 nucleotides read TGTGCCACCAGCAGAGATAAGCGGATATCTCATGGCTACACCTTC.

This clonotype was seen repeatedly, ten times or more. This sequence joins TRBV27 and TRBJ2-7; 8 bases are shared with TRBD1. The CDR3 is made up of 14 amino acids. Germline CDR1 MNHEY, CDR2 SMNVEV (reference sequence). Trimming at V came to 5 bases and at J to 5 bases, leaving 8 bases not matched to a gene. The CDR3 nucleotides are TGTGCCAGCAGTCCTCCGGACAGGGACCACGAGCAGTACGTC. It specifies CASSPPDRDHEQYV.

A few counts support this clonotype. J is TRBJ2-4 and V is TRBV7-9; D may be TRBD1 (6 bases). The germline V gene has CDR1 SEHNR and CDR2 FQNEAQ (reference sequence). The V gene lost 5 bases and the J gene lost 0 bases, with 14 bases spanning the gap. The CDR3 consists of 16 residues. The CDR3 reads CASSLSGTSAKNIQYF. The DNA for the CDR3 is TGTGCCAGCAGCCTCAGTGGGACATCAGCCAAAAACATTCAGTACTTC.

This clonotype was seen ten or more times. CDR3 loop: CASSLSETLDGHGYTF. The DNA for the CDR3 is TGTGCCAGCAGCCTTTCTGAGACACTCGACGGCCATGGCTACACCTTC. The chain is built from TRBV7-8 and TRBJ1-2; D gene ambiguous. Trimming pared 5 bases from V and 6 bases from J, leaving 22 bases between. Germline CDR1 reads SGHVS; CDR2 reads FQNEAQ. The CDR3 length is 16 residues.

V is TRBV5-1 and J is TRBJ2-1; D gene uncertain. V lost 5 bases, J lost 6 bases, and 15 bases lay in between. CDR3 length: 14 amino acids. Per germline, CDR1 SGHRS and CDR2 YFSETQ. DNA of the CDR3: TGCGCCAGCAGAATCTCTCGGTCCCGCAATGAGCAGTTCTTC. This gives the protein CASRISRSRNEQFF.

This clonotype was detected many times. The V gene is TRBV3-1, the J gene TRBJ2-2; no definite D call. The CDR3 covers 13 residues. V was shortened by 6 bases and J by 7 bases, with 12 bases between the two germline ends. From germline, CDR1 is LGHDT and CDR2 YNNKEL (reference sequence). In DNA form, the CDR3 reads TGTGCCAGCAGACACGAAAACCACGGGGAGCTGTTTTTT. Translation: CASRHENHGELFF.

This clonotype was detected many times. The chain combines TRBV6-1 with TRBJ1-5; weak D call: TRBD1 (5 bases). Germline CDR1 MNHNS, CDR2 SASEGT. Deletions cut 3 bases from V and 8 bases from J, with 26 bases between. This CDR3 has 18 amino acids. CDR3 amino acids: CASSEMRKGRVTTEPQHF. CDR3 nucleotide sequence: TGTGCCAGCAGTGAGATGAGGAAGGGCAGGGTTACTACGGAGCCCCAGCATTTT.

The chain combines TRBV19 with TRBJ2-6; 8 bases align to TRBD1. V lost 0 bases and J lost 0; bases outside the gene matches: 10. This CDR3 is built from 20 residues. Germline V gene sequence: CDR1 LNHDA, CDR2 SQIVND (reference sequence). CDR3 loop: CASSIDWTGSPSSGANVLTF. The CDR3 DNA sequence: TGTGCCAGTAGTATAGATTGGACAGGGTCTCCAAGCTCTGGGGCCAACGTCCTGACTTTC.

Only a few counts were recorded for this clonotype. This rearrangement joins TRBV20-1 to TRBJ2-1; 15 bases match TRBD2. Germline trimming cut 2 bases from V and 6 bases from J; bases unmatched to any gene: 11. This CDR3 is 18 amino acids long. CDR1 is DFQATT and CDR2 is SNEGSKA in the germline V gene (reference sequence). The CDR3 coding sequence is TGCAGTGCTAGAAAAGTGGGACTAGCGGGAGGAAAAGGCAATGAGCAGTTCTTC. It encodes CSARKVGLAGGKGNEQFF.

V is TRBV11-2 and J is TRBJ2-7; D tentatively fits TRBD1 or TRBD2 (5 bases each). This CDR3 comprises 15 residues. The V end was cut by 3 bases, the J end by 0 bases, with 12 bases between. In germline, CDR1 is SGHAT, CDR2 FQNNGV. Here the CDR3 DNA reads TGTGCCAGCAGCTTTGAGGGGCGGCCCTCCTACGAGCAGTACTTC. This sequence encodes CASSFEGRPSYEQYF. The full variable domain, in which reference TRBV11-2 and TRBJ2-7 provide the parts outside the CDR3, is EAGVAQSPRYKIIEKRQSVAFWCNPISGHATLYWYQQILGQGPKLLIQFQNNGVVDDSQLPKDRFSAERLKGVDSTLKIQPAKLEDSAVYLCASSFEGRPSYEQYFGPGTRLTVT.

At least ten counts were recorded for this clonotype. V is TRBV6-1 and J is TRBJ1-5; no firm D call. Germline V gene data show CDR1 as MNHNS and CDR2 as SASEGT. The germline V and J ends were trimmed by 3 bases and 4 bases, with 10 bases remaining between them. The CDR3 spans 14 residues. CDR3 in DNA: TGTGCCAGCAGTGACATTCTAGGAAATCAGCCCCAGCATTTT. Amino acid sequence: CASSDILGNQPQHF.

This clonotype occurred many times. The CDR3 region is CASSRRTGGVEAFF. The CDR3 DNA reads as TGTGCCAGCTCAAGACGGACAGGGGGCGTTGAAGCTTTCTTT. The V and J genes are TRBV18 and TRBJ1-1; TRBD1 agrees at 11 bases. CDR1 is KGHSH and CDR2 is LQKENI in the germline V gene. This CDR3 contains 14 residues. With 5 bases clipped from V and 7 bases from J, the junction kept 6 bases outside the gene matches.

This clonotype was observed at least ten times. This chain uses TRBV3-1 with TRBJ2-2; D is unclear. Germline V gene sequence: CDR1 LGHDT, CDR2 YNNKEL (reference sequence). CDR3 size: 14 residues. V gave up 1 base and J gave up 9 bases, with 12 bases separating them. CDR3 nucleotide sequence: TGTGCCAGCAGCCAAGTGATCCAGGCCAGGGAGCTGTTTTTT. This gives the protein CASSQVIQARELFF.

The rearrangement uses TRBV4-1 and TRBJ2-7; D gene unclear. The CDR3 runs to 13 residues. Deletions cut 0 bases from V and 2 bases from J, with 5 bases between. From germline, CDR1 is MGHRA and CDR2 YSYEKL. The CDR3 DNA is TGCGCCAGCAGCCAAGAGCAGGCCTACGAGCAGTACTTC. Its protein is CASSQEQAYEQYF.

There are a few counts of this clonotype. CDR3 sequence: CASSRVVDRADEKLFF. The CDR3 DNA is TGTGCCAGCAGCCGTGTGGTGGACAGGGCTGACGAAAAACTGTTTTTT. The chain has TRBV13 and TRBJ1-4, with 8 positions matching TRBD1. V dropped 5 bases and J dropped 8; count of bases not matched to a gene: 13. CDR1 and CDR2 (germline): PRHDT, FYEKMQ (reference sequence). This CDR3 contains 16 residues.

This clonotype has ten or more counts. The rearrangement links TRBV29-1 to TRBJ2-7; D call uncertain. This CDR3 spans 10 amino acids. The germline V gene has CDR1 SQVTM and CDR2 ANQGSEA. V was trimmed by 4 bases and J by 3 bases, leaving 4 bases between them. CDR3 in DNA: TGCAGCGTTGCCCACTACGAGCAGTACTTC. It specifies CSVAHYEQYF.

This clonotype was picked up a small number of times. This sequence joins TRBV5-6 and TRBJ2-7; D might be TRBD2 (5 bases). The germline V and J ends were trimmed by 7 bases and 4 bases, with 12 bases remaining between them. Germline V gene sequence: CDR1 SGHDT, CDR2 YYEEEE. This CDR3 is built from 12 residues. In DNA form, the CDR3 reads TGTGCCAGCGGGTTAGCGCCTTACGAGCAGTACTTC. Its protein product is CASGLAPYEQYF.

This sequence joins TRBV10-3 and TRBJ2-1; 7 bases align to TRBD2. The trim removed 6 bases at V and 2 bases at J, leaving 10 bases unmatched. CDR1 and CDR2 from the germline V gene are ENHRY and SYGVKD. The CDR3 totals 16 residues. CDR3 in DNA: TGTGCCATCAGCACTACGGCTAGCGGAACCTACAATGAGCAGTTCTTC. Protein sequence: CAISTTASGTYNEQFF.

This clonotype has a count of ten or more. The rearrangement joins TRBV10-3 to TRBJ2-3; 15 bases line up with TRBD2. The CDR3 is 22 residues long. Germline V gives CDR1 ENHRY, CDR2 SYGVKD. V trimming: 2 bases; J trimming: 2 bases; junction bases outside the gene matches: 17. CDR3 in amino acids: CAISEPVTGTSGRRTYTDTQYF. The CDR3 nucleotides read TGTGCCATCAGTGAGCCAGTCACCGGGACTAGCGGGAGGCGAACTTACACAGATACGCAGTATTTT.

The CDR3: CASSLARDRGEQYF. Here the CDR3 DNA reads TGTGCCAGCAGTTTAGCGCGCGACAGGGGTGAGCAGTACTTC. The V call is TRBV12-3 or TRBV12-4, the J call TRBJ2-7; 8 nucleotides line up with TRBD1. V gave up 0 bases and J gave up 7 bases; unmatched junction bases: 5. This CDR3 region has 14 residues.

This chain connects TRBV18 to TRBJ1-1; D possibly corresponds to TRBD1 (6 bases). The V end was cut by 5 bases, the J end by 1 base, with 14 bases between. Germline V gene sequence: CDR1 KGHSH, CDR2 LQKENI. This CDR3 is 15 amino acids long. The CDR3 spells CASSTTDRRNTEAFF. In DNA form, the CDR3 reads TGTGCCAGCTCAACCACCGACAGGCGGAACACTGAAGCTTTCTTT. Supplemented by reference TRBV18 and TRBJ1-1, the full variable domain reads NAGVMQNPRHLVRRRGQEARLRCSPMKGHSHVYWYRQLPEEGLKFMVYLQKENIIDESGMPKERFSAEFPKEGPSILRIQQVVRGDSAAYFCASSTTDRRNTEAFFGQGTRLTVV.